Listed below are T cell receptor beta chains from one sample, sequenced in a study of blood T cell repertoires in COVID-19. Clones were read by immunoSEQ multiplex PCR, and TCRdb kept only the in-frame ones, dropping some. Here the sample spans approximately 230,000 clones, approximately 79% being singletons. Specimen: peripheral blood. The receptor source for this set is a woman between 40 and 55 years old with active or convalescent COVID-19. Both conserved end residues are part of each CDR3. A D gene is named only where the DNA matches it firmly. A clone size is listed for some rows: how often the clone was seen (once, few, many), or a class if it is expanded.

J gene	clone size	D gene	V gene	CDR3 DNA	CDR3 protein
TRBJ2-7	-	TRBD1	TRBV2	TGTGCCAGCAGTGAAGCCGGGACAGGGGATAACTACGAGCAGTACTTC	CASSEAGTGDNYEQYF
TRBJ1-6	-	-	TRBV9	TGTGCCAGCAGCACTCAAACAGGCCGCCATTCACCCCTCCACTTT	CASSTQTGRHSPLHF
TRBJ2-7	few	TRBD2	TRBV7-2	TGTGCCAGCAGTCGGCGGGGCGGGGGACTCTCCTACGAGCAGTACTTC	CASSRRGGGLSYEQYF
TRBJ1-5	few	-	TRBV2	TGTGCCAGCAGCGTAGGGGCGCCCCAGCATTTT	CASSVGAPQHF
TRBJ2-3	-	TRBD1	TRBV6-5	TGTGCCAGCAGACCGCAGGGGGGCACAGATACGCAGTATTTT	CASRPQGGTDTQYF
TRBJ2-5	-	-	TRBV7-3	TGTGCCAGCAGCTTCTCGACTAGCCAAGAGACCCAGTACTTC	CASSFSTSQETQYF
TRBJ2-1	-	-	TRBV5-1	TGCGCCAGCAGCTCCGGGACTTTCTCCTACAATGAGCAGTTCTTC	CASSSGTFSYNEQFF
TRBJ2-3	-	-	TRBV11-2	TGTGCCAGCAGCTTAGATCGTAGGACAGCCACAGATACGCAGTATTTT	CASSLDRRTATDTQYF
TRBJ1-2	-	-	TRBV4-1	TGCGCCAGCAGCCAAGAAAACAGGGCTGGCTACACCTTC	CASSQENRAGYTF
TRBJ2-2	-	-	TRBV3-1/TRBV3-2	TGTGCCAGCAGCCTAGATTGGACAGCTCAGGCTCCTAGTGCCGGGGAGCTGTTTTTT	CASSLDWTAQAPSAGELFF
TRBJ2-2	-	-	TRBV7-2	TGTGCCAGCAGCTTAGCGCTCACAGGGTGGAGCACCGGGGAGCTGTTTTTT	CASSLALTGWSTGELFF
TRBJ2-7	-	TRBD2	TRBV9	TGTGCCAGCAGCGTAGCGGCCCGGGAGGGCGAGCAGTACTTC	CASSVAAREGEQYF
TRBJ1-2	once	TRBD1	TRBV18	TGTGCCAGCTCACCACTTGACGGGACAGGGGGCGAGGTTGGCTACACCTTC	CASSPLDGTGGEVGYTF
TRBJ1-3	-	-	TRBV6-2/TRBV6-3	TGTGCCAGCAGTTACACGGAGAGCTCTGGAAACACCATATATTTT	CASSYTESSGNTIYF
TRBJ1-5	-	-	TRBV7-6	TGTGCCAGCAGCCCCTTCAGCGGACCCAATCAGCCCCAGCATTTT	CASSPFSGPNQPQHF
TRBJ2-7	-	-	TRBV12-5	TGTGCTAGTGGCCTAGGGGGCGGGAACTACGAGCAGTACTTC	CASGLGGGNYEQYF
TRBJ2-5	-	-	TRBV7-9	TGTGCCAGCAGCTTAGCCCTTCAGGGGCATGAGACCCAGTACTTC	CASSLALQGHETQYF
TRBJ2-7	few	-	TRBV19	TGTGCCAGTAGCCGCCGAGGAGGCGAGCAGTACTTC	CASSRRGGEQYF
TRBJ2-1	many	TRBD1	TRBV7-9	TGTGCCAGCAGCTTAGGGACAGGGAACAATGAGCAGTTCTTC	CASSLGTGNNEQFF
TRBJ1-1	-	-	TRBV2	TGTGCCAGCAGACTACAGGGCCAGAACACTGAAGCTTTCTTT	CASRLQGQNTEAFF
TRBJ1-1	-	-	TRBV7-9	TGTGCCAGCAGTATTTTTCGGGACAAAGAAGAAGCTTTCTTT	CASSIFRDKEEAFF
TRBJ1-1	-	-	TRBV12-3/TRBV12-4	TGTGCCAGCAGCCTACAGGGTGAAGCTTTCTTT	CASSLQGEAFF
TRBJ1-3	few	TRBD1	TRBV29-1	TGCAGCGTTGAGGTTCGACCGGGACAGGGAAACACCATATATTTT	CSVEVRPGQGNTIYF
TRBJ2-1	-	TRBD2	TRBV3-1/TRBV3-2	TGTGCCAGCAGCCAAGTGCCGGCAGCGGGGGGGAAAAATGAGCAGTTCTTC	CASSQVPAAGGKNEQFF
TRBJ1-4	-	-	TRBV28	TGTGCCAGCAGCCCTGACAGAGAAAAACTGTTTTTT	CASSPDREKLFF
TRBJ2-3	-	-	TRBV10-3	TGTGCCATCAGTGAGTCAAGGGGTGGCCCATCTACGCAGTATTTT	CAISESRGGPSTQYF
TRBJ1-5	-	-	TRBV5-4	TGTGCCAGCAGCTTCGGGGGAAGCAATCAGCCCCAGCATTTT	CASSFGGSNQPQHF
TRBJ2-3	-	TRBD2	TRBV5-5	TGTGCCAGCAGCTTGATCGGGGGGAAGCCTGCAGATACGCAGTATTTT	CASSLIGGKPADTQYF
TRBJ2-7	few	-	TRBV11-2	TGTGCCAGCAGTCTACACGCGGGGGAGCAGTACTTC	CASSLHAGEQYF
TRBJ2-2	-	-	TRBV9	TGTGCCAGCAGCGTAGTAGCGACCCCGAACACCGGGGAGCTGTTTTTT	CASSVVATPNTGELFF
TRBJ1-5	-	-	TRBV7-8	TGTGCCAGCAGCGACCGGCGAGGAGTAAGCAATCAGCCCCAGCATTTT	CASSDRRGVSNQPQHF
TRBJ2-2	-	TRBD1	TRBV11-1	TGTGCCAGCAGGACCACCGGGACAGGGAACTCCGGGGAGCTGTTTTTT	CASRTTGTGNSGELFF
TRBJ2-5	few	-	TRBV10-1	TGCGCCAGCAGTGAGTCAGGAGGGCTGGGGAAAGAGACCCAGTACTTC	CASSESGGLGKETQYF
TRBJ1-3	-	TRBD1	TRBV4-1	TGCGCCAGCAGCCAAGAGAGGGCAGGGGGCGGAGGAAACACCATATATTTT	CASSQERAGGGGNTIYF
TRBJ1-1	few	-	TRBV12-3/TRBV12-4	TGTGCCAGCAGTCAAGGGGTCACTGAAGCTTTCTTT	CASSQGVTEAFF
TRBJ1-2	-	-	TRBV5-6	TGTGCCAGCAGCTTGACAGCCTCGGACAGACTATATGGCTACACCTTC	CASSLTASDRLYGYTF
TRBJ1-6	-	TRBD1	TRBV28	TGTGCCAGCAGTTTGGTTGGGACAGCCGCCAATTCACCCCTCCACTTT	CASSLVGTAANSPLHF
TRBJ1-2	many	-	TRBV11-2	TGTGCCAGCAGCCCCCGGGTCACCTTC	CASSPRVTF
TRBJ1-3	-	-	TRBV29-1	TGCAGCGTTGTCCCAGGGCCTGGAAACACCATATATTTT	CSVVPGPGNTIYF
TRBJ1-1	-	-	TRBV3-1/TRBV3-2	TGTGCCAGCAGCCAAACCGCAGGGTTGTCTGAAGCTTTCTTT	CASSQTAGLSEAFF
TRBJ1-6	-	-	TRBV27	TGTGCCAGCAGTTCCCACATTCGCTACAGGGTCGGGAATTCACCCCTCCACTTT	CASSSHIRYRVGNSPLHF
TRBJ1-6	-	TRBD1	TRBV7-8	TGTGCCAGCAGTCCCGTGACAGGGGATTCACCCCTCCACTTT	CASSPVTGDSPLHF
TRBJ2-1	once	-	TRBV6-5	TGTGCCAGCAGTCCCGTTTCTGGGGCCCTGCATGAGCAGTTCTTC	CASSPVSGALHEQFF
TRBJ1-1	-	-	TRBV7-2	TGTGCCAGCAGCTTAGTTTTGTTACCGGGGAACACTGAAGCTTTCTTT	CASSLVLLPGNTEAFF
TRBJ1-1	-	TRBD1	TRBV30	TGTGCCTGGACCTTGGGACAGGTGGCGTACACTGAAGCTTTCTTT	CAWTLGQVAYTEAFF
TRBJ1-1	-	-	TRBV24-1	TGTGCCACCAGTGATTCCAGGGTGGCAGCGAACACTGAAGCTTTCTTT	CATSDSRVAANTEAFF
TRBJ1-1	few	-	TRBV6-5	TGTGCCAGCAGTTATTTGGACACTGACACTGAAGCTTTCTTT	CASSYLDTDTEAFF
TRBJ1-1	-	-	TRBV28	TGTGCCAGCAGTTTACCGGCAGGGCCAGGTTCCTTT	CASSLPAGPGSF
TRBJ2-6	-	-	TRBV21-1	TGTGCCAGCAGCGCTCCGACACCTTTAGACTCTGGGGCCAACGTCCTGACTTTC	CASSAPTPLDSGANVLTF
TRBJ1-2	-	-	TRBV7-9	TGTGCCAGCAGCTTAGACGGGAACTATGGCTACACCTTC	CASSLDGNYGYTF
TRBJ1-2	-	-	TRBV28	TGTGCCAGCAGTTTCTCAGGGGTCTATGGCTACACCTTC	CASSFSGVYGYTF
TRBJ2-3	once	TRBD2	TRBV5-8	TGTGCCAGCAGCTTGGGACTAGCGGGGACCACAGATACGCAGTATTTT	CASSLGLAGTTDTQYF
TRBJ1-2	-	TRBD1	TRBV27	TGTGCCAGCAGTCCGCGCCTTTACGGGACAGGGGCTTCGGGCTATGGCTACACCTTC	CASSPRLYGTGASGYGYTF
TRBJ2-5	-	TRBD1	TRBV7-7	TGTGCCAGCAGCTTGCGAGGGGGCGCGGAGACCCAGTACTTC	CASSLRGGAETQYF